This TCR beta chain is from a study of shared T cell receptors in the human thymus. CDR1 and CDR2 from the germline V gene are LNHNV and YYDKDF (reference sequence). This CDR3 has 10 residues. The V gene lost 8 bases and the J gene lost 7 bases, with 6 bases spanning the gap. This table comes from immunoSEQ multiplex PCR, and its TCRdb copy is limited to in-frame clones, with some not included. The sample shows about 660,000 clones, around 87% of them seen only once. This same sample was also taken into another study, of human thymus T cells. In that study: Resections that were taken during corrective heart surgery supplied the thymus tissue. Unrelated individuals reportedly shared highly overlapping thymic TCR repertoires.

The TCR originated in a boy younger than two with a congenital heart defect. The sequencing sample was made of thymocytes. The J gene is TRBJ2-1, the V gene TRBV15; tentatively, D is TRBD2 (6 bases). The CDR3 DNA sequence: TGTGCCACCGGAGGGAATGAGCAGTTCTTC. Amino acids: CATGGNEQFF.